This is a list of T cell receptor beta chains from one sample in a study of immune evolution from preneoplasia to lung adenocarcinoma. Clones were read by immunoSEQ multiplex PCR, and TCRdb kept only the in-frame ones, dropping some. The sample consists of some 15,000 clones, roughly 80% of them appearing once. Sequencing was done on a sample of FFPE minimally invasive lung adenocarcinoma tissue. All receptors come from a person aged 70 to 80 with lung adenocarcinoma. Both conserved end residues are trimmed from each CDR3.

v_gene: TRBV5-4
j_gene: TRBJ1-2
CDR3aa: ASSPIEAGNGYT

v_gene: TRBV29-1
j_gene: TRBJ1-1
CDR3aa: SARQGRAEAF

v_gene: TRBV29-1
j_gene: TRBJ2-1
CDR3aa: SVRQGVDEQF

v_gene: TRBV5-5
j_gene: TRBJ1-2
CDR3aa: ASSLDGGGPYGYT

v_gene: TRBV18
j_gene: TRBJ1-1
CDR3aa: ASSPREGNTEAF

v_gene: TRBV28
j_gene: TRBJ1-2
CDR3aa: ASSPGADSYGYT

v_gene: TRBV10-3
j_gene: TRBJ2-1
CDR3aa: AISESGLNEQF

v_gene: TRBV30
j_gene: TRBJ1-1
CDR3aa: AWSVRGLGTEAF

v_gene: TRBV5-5
j_gene: TRBJ2-7
CDR3aa: ASSLRGYEQY

v_gene: TRBV11-2
j_gene: TRBJ1-1
CDR3aa: ASSPRTGNTEAF

v_gene: TRBV29-1
j_gene: TRBJ1-1
CDR3aa: SVVWRTMNTEAF

v_gene: TRBV9
j_gene: TRBJ2-7
CDR3aa: ASSNTGTSVDEQY

v_gene: TRBV7-3
j_gene: TRBJ2-5
CDR3aa: ASSLIPGGSETQY

v_gene: TRBV6-4
j_gene: TRBJ2-7
CDR3aa: ASSPTTGSYEQY

v_gene: TRBV5-1
j_gene: TRBJ2-3
CDR3aa: ASMGAEGTQY

v_gene: TRBV6-5
j_gene: TRBJ2-5
CDR3aa: ASSYEQGVLETQY

v_gene: TRBV5-4
j_gene: TRBJ2-3
CDR3aa: ASSLGGNTDTQY

v_gene: TRBV18
j_gene: TRBJ1-2
CDR3aa: ASSSGQGYGYT

v_gene: TRBV5-1
j_gene: TRBJ1-1
CDR3aa: ASSLEGGRNTEAF

v_gene: TRBV6-5
j_gene: TRBJ2-3
CDR3aa: ASSTQESTDTQY

v_gene: TRBV27
j_gene: TRBJ1-1
CDR3aa: ASSQSWGKNTEAF

v_gene: TRBV10-2
j_gene: TRBJ2-3
CDR3aa: ASSDHPYSTDTQY

v_gene: TRBV19
j_gene: TRBJ2-2
CDR3aa: ASSIADRVGTGELF

v_gene: TRBV21-1
j_gene: TRBJ2-1
CDR3aa: ASSKGGDISYNEQF

v_gene: TRBV6-5
j_gene: TRBJ1-2
CDR3aa: ASSAEFRGAGGYT

v_gene: TRBV11-3
j_gene: TRBJ2-3
CDR3aa: ASSLDADTQY

v_gene: TRBV7-8
j_gene: TRBJ1-1
CDR3aa: ASSPGEDTEAF

v_gene: TRBV28
j_gene: TRBJ1-1
CDR3aa: ASSARVFEAF

v_gene: TRBV10-1
j_gene: TRBJ2-7
CDR3aa: ASSESWGGEQY

v_gene: TRBV9
j_gene: TRBJ2-5
CDR3aa: ASSGALGQIQETQY

v_gene: TRBV27
j_gene: TRBJ2-4
CDR3aa: ASRSLGGDGNIQY

v_gene: TRBV9
j_gene: TRBJ2-7
CDR3aa: ASRYPSTDEQY

v_gene: TRBV5-1
j_gene: TRBJ1-2
CDR3aa: ASSLEGVPNGYT

v_gene: TRBV29-1
j_gene: TRBJ2-1
CDR3aa: SVLWSEQF

v_gene: TRBV18
j_gene: TRBJ2-2
CDR3aa: ASSPGTGDTGELF

v_gene: TRBV2
j_gene: TRBJ1-5
CDR3aa: ASSEATNSQPQH

v_gene: TRBV5-1
j_gene: TRBJ1-6
CDR3aa: ASSLEGDNSPLH

v_gene: TRBV20-1
j_gene: TRBJ2-5
CDR3aa: SASAGETQY

v_gene: TRBV4-1
j_gene: TRBJ2-7
CDR3aa: ASSQVPQVAGGNLDEQY

v_gene: TRBV27
j_gene: TRBJ1-4
CDR3aa: ASSRTGTNEKLF

v_gene: TRBV13
j_gene: TRBJ1-3
CDR3aa: ASSLGPRNTIY

v_gene: TRBV28
j_gene: TRBJ1-1
CDR3aa: ASTEGENTEAF

v_gene: TRBV28
j_gene: TRBJ1-1
CDR3aa: ASSWTDHTEAF

v_gene: TRBV19
j_gene: TRBJ1-5
CDR3aa: ASSMRDQPQH

v_gene: TRBV28
j_gene: TRBJ2-7
CDR3aa: ASSPFSGSTYEQY

v_gene: TRBV4-2
j_gene: TRBJ2-3
CDR3aa: ASSQADTSSTDTQY

v_gene: TRBV21-1
j_gene: TRBJ1-2
CDR3aa: ASSKETASYGYT

v_gene: TRBV30
j_gene: TRBJ2-3
CDR3aa: AWAGLPGTQY

v_gene: TRBV6-1
j_gene: TRBJ1-2
CDR3aa: ASSENQGADGYT

v_gene: TRBV5-1
j_gene: TRBJ1-5
CDR3aa: ASSLQGGGQPQH